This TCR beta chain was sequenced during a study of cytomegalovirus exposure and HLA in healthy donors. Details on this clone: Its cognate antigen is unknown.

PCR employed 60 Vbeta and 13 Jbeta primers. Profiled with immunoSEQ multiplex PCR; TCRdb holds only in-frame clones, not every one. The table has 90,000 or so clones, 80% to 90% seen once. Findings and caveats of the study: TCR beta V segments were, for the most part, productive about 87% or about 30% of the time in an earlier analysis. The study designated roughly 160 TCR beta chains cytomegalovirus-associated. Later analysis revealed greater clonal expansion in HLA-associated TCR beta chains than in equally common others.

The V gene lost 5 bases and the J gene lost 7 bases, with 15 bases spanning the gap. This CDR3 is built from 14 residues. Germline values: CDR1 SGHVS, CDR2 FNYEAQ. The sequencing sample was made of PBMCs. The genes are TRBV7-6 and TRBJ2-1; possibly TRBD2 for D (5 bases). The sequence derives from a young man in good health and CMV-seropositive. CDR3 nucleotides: TGTGCCAGCAGCCTCTCCGAGGGTATGAATGAGCAGTTCTTC. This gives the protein CASSLSEGMNEQFF.